The clone carrying this T cell receptor (beta chain) was observed many times. This CDR3 has 14 residues. Trimming shortened V by 6 bases and J by 0 bases, and 12 bases separated the two germline ends. The germline gives CDR1 SNHLY, CDR2 FYNNEI. Amplified TCR beta CDR3 regions came from RNA transcripts. With the HTBI primer set, the TCR CDR3 went through a first round of RT-PCR. TCRdb redid the calling of the multiplex PCR reads with MiXCR, one entry per CDR3 protein. The repertoire consists of around 600,000 distinct CDR3 sequences, with around 13% occurring once and the leading ten covering about 12%. This sample is drawn from a study of T cells in Graves' hyperthyroidism and ophthalmopathy. On the study more broadly: Specimen type is peripheral blood, collected at initial diagnosis prior to any treatment.

In the ophthalmopathy cohort, Clinical Activity Score was at least 3, NOSPECS grade at least 4, and duration under 3 months. The receptor comes from a woman aged 50 to 65 with Graves' ophthalmopathy. The sample consisted of blood. This chain joins TRBV2 and TRBJ2-7; no definite D call. The CDR3: CASRDERSSYEQYF. The CDR3 DNA follows: TGTGCCAGCAGGGATGAAAGGAGCTCCTACGAGCAGTACTTC. Supplemented by reference TRBV2 and TRBJ2-7, the full variable domain reads EPEVTQTPSHQVTQMGQEVILRCVPISNHLYFYWYRQILGQKVEFLVSFYNNEISEKSEIFDDQFSVERPDGSNFTLKIRSTKLEDSAMYFCASRDERSSYEQYFGPGTRLTVT.